Sequencing of this T cell receptor (beta chain) was carried out in a study of blood T cell repertoires in COVID-19. Repertoires were generated with immunoSEQ multiplex PCR, while TCRdb's copy carries only in-frame clones and drops some. The data show a few hundred thousand clones, about 82% seen once. This CDR3 has 16 amino acids. Per the germline V gene, CDR1 is LGHDT and CDR2 is YNNKEL (reference sequence). The V gene lost 4 bases and the J gene lost 4 bases, with 17 bases spanning the gap. This rearrangement joins TRBV3-1 (or the pseudogene TRBV3-2) to TRBJ1-3; D is possibly TRBD1 (6 bases). This clonotype was obtained from a man older than 75 with acute or convalescent COVID-19. Input material: peripheral blood. Here the CDR3 DNA reads TGTGCCAGCAGCCCTACGATCACAGGGCGCGGAAACACCATATATTTT. It specifies CASSPTITGRGNTIYF.